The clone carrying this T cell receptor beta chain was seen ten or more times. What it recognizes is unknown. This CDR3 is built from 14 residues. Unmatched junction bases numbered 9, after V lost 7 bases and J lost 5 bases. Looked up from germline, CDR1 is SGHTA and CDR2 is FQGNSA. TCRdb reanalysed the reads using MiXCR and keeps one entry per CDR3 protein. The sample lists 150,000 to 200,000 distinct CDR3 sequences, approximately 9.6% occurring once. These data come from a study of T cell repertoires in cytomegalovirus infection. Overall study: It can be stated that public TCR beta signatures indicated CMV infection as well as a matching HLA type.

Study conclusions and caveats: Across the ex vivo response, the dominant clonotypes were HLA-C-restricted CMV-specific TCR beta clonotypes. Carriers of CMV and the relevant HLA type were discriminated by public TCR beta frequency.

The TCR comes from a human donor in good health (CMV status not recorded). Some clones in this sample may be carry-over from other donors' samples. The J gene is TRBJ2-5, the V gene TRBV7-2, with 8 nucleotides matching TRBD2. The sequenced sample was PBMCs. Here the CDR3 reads CASIDGGASETQYF. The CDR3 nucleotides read TGTGCCAGCATCGACGGGGGGGCCTCGGAGACCCAGTACTTC. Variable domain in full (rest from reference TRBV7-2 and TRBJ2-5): GAGVSQSPSNKVTEKGKDVELRCDPISGHTALYWYRQSLGQGLEFLIYFQGNSAPDKSGLPSDRFSAERTGGSVSTLTIQRTQQEDSAVYLCASIDGGASETQYFGPGTRLLVL.